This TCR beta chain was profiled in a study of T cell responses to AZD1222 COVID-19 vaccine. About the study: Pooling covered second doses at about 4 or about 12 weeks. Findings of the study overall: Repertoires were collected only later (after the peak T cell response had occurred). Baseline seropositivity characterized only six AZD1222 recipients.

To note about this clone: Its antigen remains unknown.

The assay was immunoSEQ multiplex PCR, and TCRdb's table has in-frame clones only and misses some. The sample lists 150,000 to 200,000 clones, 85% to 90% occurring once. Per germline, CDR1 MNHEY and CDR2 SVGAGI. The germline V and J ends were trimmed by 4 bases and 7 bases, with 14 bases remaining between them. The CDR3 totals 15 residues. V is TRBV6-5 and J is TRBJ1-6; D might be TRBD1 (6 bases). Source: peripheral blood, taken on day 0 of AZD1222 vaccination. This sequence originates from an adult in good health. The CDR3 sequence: CASSWNQGSNSPLHF. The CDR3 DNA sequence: TGTGCCAGCAGTTGGAACCAGGGGTCCAATTCACCCCTCCACTTT.